This record looks at one TCR beta chain sequence and its context. The data were taken from a study of T cell changes during pregnancy in multiple sclerosis. Germline V gene lookup returns CDR1 LNHDA and CDR2 SQIVND (reference sequence). Losses at the gene ends were 6 bases for V and 7 bases for J; bases not matched to a gene: 5. CDR3 length: 12 amino acids. Produced via immunoSEQ multiplex PCR; TCRdb's table is partial and in-frame only. The data show approximately 44,000 clones, about 89% seen once. The chain joins TRBV19 to TRBJ1-2; 7 nucleotides line up with TRBD1. The receptor comes from a female donor with multiple sclerosis, enrolled in a pregnancy study. The material was CD4+ T cells from peripheral blood mononuclear cells, obtained in the first trimester of pregnancy. CDR3 in DNA: TGTGCCAGTAGCCTAAACAGGGGTGGCTACACCTTC. Its protein product is CASSLNRGGYTF. Combining the CDR3 with reference TRBV19 and TRBJ1-2 gives the whole variable domain DGGITQSPKYLFRKEGQNVTLSCEQNLNHDAMYWYRQDPGQGLRLIYYSQIVNDFQKGDIAEGYSVSREKKESFPLTVTSAQKNPTAFYLCASSLNRGGYTFGSGTRLTVV.